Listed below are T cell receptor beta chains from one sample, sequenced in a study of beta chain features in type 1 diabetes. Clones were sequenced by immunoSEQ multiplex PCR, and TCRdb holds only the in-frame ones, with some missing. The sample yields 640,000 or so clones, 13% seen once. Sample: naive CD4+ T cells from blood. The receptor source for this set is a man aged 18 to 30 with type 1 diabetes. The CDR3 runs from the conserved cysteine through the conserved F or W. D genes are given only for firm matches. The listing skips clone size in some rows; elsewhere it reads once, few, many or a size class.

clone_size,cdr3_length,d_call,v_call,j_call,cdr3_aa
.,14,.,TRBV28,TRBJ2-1,CASSSVWDTNEQFF
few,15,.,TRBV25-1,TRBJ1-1,CASRRGAGTNTEAFF
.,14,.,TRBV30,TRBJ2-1,CAWGYPGGRGEQFF
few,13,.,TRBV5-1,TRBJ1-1,CASSLDVNTEAFF
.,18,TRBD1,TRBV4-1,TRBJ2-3,CASSPYLRGQGSTDTQYF
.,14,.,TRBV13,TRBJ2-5,CASSLGRPQETQYF
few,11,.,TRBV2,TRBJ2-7,CASTRELGSHF
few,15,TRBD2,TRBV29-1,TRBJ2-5,CSVVPGTRGSETQYF
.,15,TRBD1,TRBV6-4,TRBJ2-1,CASSESQGAYNEQFF
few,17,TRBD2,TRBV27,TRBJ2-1,CASSRHLAGGLYNEQFF
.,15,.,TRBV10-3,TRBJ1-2,CAITESRAFEYGYTF
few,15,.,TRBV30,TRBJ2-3,CAWSVRGSGTDTQYF
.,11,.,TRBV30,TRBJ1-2,CAWSAQRGYTF
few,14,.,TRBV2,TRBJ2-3,CASTPGQPTDTQYF
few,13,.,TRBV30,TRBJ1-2,CAWSPQGDYGYTF
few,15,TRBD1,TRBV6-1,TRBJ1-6,CASSPNRGLESPLHF
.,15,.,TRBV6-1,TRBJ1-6,CASTTRGIDNSPLHF
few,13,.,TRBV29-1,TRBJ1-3,CSFRTSSGNTIYF
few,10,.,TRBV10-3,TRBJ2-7,CAIGYYEQYF
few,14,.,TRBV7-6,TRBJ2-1,CASTTLPEHNEQFF
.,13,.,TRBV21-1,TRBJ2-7,CARPGTGSYEQYF
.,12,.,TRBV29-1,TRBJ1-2,CSVGDTNYGYTF
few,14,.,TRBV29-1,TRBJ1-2,CSVVGQGGNYGYTF
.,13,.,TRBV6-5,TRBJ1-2,CASSPQSNYGYTF
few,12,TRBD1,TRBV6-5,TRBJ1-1,CASSRDRGLAFF
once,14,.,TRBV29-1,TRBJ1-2,CSVEDLETISGYTF